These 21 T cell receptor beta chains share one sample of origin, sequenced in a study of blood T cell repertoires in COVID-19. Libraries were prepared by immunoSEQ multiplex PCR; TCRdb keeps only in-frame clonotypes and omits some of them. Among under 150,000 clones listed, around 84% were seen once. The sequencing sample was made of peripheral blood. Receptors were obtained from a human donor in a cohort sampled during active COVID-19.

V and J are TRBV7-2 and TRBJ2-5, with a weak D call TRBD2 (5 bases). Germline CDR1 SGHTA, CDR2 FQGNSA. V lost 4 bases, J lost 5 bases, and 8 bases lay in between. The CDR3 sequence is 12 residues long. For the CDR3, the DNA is TGTGCCAGCAGCTCTAGCTCGGAGACCCAGTACTTC. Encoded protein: CASSSSSETQYF.

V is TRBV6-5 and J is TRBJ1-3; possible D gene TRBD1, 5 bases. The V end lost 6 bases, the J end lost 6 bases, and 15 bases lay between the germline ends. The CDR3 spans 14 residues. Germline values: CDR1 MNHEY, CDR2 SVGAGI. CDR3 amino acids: CASSRGSDLNTIYF. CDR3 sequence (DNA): TGTGCCAGCAGCCGGGGGTCAGATTTAAACACCATATATTTT.

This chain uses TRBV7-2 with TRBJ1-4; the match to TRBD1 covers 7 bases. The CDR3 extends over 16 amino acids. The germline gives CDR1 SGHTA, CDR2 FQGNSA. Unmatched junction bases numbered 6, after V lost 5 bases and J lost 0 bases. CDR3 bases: TGTGCCAGCAGCCCTCACGGGACAGCAACTAATGAAAAACTGTTTTTT. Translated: CASSPHGTATNEKLFF.

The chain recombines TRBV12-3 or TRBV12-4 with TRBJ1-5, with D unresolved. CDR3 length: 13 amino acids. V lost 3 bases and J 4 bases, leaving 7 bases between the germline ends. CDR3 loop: CASSLAGNQPQHF. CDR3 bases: TGTGCCAGCAGTTTGGCGGGGAATCAGCCCCAGCATTTT.

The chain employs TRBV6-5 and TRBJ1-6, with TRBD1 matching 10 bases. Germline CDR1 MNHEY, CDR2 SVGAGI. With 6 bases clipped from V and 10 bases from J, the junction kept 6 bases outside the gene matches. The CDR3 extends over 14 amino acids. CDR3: CASRGDRGNSPLHF. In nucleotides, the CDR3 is TGTGCCAGCAGAGGGGACAGGGGCAACTCACCCCTCCACTTT.

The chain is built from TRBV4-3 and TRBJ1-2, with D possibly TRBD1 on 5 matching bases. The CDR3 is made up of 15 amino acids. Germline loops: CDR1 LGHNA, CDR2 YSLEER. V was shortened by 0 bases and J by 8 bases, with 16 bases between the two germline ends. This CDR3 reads CASSQDFAGGGGYTF. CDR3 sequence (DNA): TGCGCCAGCAGCCAAGATTTTGCGGGGGGAGGAGGCTACACCTTC.

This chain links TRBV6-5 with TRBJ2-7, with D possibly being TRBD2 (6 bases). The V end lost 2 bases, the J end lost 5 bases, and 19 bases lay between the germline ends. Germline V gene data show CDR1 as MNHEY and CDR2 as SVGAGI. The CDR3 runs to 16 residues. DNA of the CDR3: TGTGCCAGCAGTTACCACCCAGGGCGGGAAAGGAACGAGCAGTACTTC. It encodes CASSYHPGRERNEQYF.

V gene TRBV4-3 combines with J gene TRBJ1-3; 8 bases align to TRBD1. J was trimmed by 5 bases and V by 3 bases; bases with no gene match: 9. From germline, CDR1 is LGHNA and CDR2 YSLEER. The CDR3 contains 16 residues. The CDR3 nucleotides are TGCGCCAGCAGCCAGACACGACAGGGGCCGAGAAACACCATATATTTT. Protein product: CASSQTRQGPRNTIYF.

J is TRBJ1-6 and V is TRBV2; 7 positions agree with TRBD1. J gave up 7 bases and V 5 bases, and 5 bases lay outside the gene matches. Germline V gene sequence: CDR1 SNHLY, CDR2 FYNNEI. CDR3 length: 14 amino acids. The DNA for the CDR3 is TGTGCCAGCAGTTTAATGACAGGGAATTCACCCCTCCACTTT. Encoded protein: CASSLMTGNSPLHF. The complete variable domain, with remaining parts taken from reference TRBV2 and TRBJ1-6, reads EPEVTQTPSHQVTQMGQEVILRCVPISNHLYFYWYRQILGQKVEFLVSFYNNEISEKSEIFDDQFSVERPDGSNFTLKIRSTKLEDSAMYFCASSLMTGNSPLHFGNGTRLTVT.

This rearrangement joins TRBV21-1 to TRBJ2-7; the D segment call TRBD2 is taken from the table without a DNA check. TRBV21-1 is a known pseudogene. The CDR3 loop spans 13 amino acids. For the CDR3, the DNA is TGTGCCAGCTTCCCCAACGGACTAGCGGAGCAGTACTTC. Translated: CASFPNGLAEQYF.

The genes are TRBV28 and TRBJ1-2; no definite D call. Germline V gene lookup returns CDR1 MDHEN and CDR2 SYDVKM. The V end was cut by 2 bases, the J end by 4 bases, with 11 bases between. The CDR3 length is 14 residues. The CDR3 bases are TGTGCCAGCAGTTTAAACGGGGAAATCTATGGCTACACCTTC. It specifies CASSLNGEIYGYTF.

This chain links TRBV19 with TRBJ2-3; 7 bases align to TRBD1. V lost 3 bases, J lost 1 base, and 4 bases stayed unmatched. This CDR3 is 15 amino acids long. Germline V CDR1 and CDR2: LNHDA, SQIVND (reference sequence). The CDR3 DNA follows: TGTGCCAGTAGTATCGGGACAGCAGGCACAGATACGCAGTATTTT. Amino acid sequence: CASSIGTAGTDTQYF.

The DNA of the CDR3 is TGTGCCAGCAGCTTGGGTTACCAGGGGAGCAATCAGCCCCAGCATTTT. This gives the protein CASSLGYQGSNQPQHF. The V gene is TRBV5-5, the J gene TRBJ1-5; D perhaps matches TRBD1 (6 bases). CDR3 length equals 16 residues. Germline CDR1 SGHKS, CDR2 YYEKEE (reference sequence). V was clipped by 0 bases and J by 1 base, with 11 bases between them.

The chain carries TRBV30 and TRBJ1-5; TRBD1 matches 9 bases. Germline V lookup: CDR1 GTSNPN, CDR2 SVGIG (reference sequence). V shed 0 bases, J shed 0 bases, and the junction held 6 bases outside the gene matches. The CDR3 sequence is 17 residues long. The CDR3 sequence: CAWSVGGTGYSNQPQHF. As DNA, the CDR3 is TGTGCCTGGAGTGTTGGTGGGACAGGGTATAGCAATCAGCCCCAGCATTTT.

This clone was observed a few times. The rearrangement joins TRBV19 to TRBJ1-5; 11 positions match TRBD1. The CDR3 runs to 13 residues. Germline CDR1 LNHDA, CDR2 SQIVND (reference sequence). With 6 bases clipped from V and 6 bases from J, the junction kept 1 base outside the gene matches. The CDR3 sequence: CASSGQGAQPQHF. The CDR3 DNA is TGTGCCAGTAGCGGACAGGGGGCTCAGCCCCAGCATTTT.

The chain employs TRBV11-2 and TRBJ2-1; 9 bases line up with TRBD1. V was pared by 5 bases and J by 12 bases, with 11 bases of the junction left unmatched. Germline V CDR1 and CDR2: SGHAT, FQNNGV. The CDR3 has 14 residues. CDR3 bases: TGTGCCAGCAGCGTCCTTACAGGGGGCCCTGGGCAGTTCTTC. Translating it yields CASSVLTGGPGQFF.

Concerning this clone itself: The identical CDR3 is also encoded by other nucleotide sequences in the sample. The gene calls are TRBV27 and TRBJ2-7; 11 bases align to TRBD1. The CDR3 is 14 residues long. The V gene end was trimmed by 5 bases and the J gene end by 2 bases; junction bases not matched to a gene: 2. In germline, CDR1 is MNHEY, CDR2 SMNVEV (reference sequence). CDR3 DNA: TGTGCCAGCAGTCTGGGACAGGGGGCCTACGAGCAGTACTTC. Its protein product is CASSLGQGAYEQYF.

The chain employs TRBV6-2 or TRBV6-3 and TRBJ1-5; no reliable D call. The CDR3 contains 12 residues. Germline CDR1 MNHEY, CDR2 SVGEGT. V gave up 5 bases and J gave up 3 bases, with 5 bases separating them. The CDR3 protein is CASSIYNQPQHF. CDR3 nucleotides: TGTGCCAGCAGTATATACAATCAGCCCCAGCATTTT.

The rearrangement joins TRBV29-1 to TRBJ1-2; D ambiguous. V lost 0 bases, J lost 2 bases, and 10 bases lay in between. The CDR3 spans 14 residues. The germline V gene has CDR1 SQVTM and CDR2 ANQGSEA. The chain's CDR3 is CSVEDMETNYGYTF. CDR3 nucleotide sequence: TGCAGCGTTGAAGATATGGAGACCAACTATGGCTACACCTTC.

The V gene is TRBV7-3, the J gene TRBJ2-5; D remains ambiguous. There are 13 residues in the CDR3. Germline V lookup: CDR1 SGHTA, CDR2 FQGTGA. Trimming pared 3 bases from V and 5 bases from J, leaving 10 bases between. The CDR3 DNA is TGTGCCAGCAGCTTGGGCCCTTCCGAGACCCAGTACTTC. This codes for CASSLGPSETQYF. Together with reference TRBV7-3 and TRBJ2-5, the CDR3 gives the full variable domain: GAGVSQTPSNKVTEKGKYVELRCDPISGHTALYWYRQSLGQGPEFLIYFQGTGAADDSGLPNDRFFAVRPEGSVSTLKIQRTERGDSAVYLCASSLGPSETQYFGPGTRLLVL.

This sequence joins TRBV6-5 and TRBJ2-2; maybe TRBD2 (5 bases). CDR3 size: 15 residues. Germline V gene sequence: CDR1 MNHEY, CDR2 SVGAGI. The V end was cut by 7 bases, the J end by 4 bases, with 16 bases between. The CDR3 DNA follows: TGTGCCAGCAACCGGAAACAGCTAGCCACCGGGGAGCTGTTTTTT. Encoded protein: CASNRKQLATGELFF.